This is a list of T cell receptor beta chains from one sample in a study of blood T cell repertoires in COVID-19. Libraries were prepared by immunoSEQ multiplex PCR; TCRdb keeps only in-frame clonotypes and omits some of them. Of around 300,000 clones listed, approximately 81% were seen once; the top ten hold 2% to 3%. Sequenced material: PBMCs or T cells enriched from blood (not recorded which). The receptors come from a woman between 50 and 59 years old who had recovered from COVID-19. Each CDR3 is given with its conserved first and last residue. D genes are given only for firm matches. Size tells how often a clone was seen (once, few, many) or the class of an expanded clone, and some rows leave it out.

>TRBJ1-4|.|TRBV7-9|.
CASSLGSQGAREKLFF
TGTGCCAGCAGCTTAGGCTCACAGGGCGCGAGGGAAAAACTGTTTTTT
>TRBJ1-1|.|TRBV19|.
CASSPVEHLNTEAFF
TGTGCCAGTAGTCCGGTCGAGCACTTGAACACTGAAGCTTTCTTT
>TRBJ1-1|.|TRBV6-5|TRBD1
CASSSKQGRTEAFF
TGTGCCAGCAGTTCCAAACAGGGGCGGACTGAAGCTTTCTTT
>TRBJ1-2|.|TRBV4-1|.
CASSQDVGAPYGYTF
TGCGCCAGCAGCCAAGATGTGGGGGCCCCCTATGGCTACACCTTC
>TRBJ1-2|.|TRBV2|.
CASSAEGNYGYTF
TGTGCCAGCAGTGCGGAGGGCAACTATGGCTACACCTTC
>TRBJ1-5|.|TRBV28|.
CASSLKPLDHNQPQHF
TGTGCCAGCAGTTTAAAACCACTAGACCATAATCAGCCCCAGCATTTT
>TRBJ1-6|.|TRBV27|.
CASNRGAYSYNSPLHF
TGTGCCAGCAACCGTGGGGCGTACTCCTATAATTCACCCCTCCACTTT
>TRBJ1-3|.|TRBV11-2|TRBD1
CASSFDRGRNTIYF
TGTGCCAGCAGCTTTGACAGGGGTAGAAACACCATATATTTT
>TRBJ2-7|.|TRBV7-8|TRBD2
CASSLSSGSRFIVYEQYF
TGTGCCAGCAGCTTATCTAGCGGGAGCAGATTCATTGTGTACGAGCAGTACTTC
>TRBJ2-1|once|TRBV12-3/TRBV12-4|.
CASRADIYNEQFF
TGTGCCAGCAGAGCCGACATCTACAATGAGCAGTTCTTC
>TRBJ2-7|few|TRBV7-9|.
CASSLGQYEQYF
TGTGCCAGCAGCTTAGGACAGTACGAGCAGTACTTC
>TRBJ2-1|.|TRBV10-3|TRBD2
CAISRTSGSYEQFF
TGTGCCATCAGTAGGACTAGCGGGAGCTATGAGCAGTTCTTC
>TRBJ2-5|.|TRBV9|.
CASSVVPGFMETQYF
TGTGCCAGCAGCGTAGTCCCCGGGTTTATGGAGACCCAGTACTTC
>TRBJ2-7|.|TRBV9|.
CASSVGLTSSYEQYF
TGTGCCAGCAGCGTCGGACTTACGAGCTCCTACGAGCAGTACTTC
>TRBJ2-1|.|TRBV12-3/TRBV12-4|.
CASSRYGEQFF
TGTGCCAGCAGCCGTTACGGGGAGCAGTTCTTC
>TRBJ2-2|.|TRBV6-5|TRBD1
CASKWDRVDTGELFF
TGTGCCAGCAAATGGGACAGGGTCGACACCGGGGAGCTGTTTTTT
>TRBJ1-5|.|TRBV25-1|.
CASSEYRRDQPQHF
TGTGCCAGCAGTGAATATCGGAGAGATCAGCCCCAGCATTTT
>TRBJ2-2|once|TRBV11-3|.
CASSLGAQANTGELFF
TGTGCCAGCAGCTTAGGCGCACAGGCCAACACCGGGGAGCTGTTTTTT
>TRBJ2-1|.|TRBV5-1|TRBD2
CASSPALLAGGPNEQFF
TGCGCCAGCAGCCCAGCCCTTCTAGCGGGAGGGCCGAATGAGCAGTTCTTC
>TRBJ2-1|.|TRBV11-3|TRBD1
CASSLVGDSNEQFF
TGTGCCAGCAGCTTAGTAGGGGACAGCAATGAGCAGTTCTTC
>TRBJ1-5|.|TRBV18|TRBD1
CASSLGQGGNQPQHF
TGTGCCAGCTCACTGGGACAGGGCGGCAATCAGCCCCAGCATTTT
>TRBJ1-5|few|TRBV28|.
CASSFGGNIYSNQPQHF
TGTGCCAGCAGTTTTGGCGGAAACATATATAGCAATCAGCCCCAGCATTTT
>TRBJ2-7|.|TRBV5-1|TRBD1
CASSSRQGSSYEQYF
TGCGCCAGCAGCTCCCGACAGGGTTCCTCCTACGAGCAGTACTTC
>TRBJ2-2|.|TRBV29-1|TRBD2
CSVGGRALGGELFF
TGCAGCGTTGGCGGGAGGGCCCTGGGCGGGGAGCTGTTTTTT
>TRBJ1-1|.|TRBV7-9|TRBD1
CASSLGQGEGGAFF
TGTGCCAGCAGCCTGGGACAGGGGGAGGGTGGAGCTTTCTTT
>TRBJ2-6|.|TRBV7-9|TRBD1
CASSGQGADGANVLTF
TGTGCCAGCAGCGGACAGGGGGCAGATGGGGCCAACGTCCTGACTTTC
>TRBJ1-2|.|TRBV24-1|.
CATSGDSVYGYTF
TGTGCCACCAGTGGTGACTCCGTATATGGCTACACCTTC
>TRBJ2-5|.|TRBV24-1|.
CATSEGLAQYF
TGTGCCACTTCGGAGGGCTTGGCCCAGTACTTC
>TRBJ2-5|.|TRBV5-6|TRBD1
CASSDRVQETQYF
TGTGCCAGCAGTGACAGGGTCCAAGAGACCCAGTACTTC
>TRBJ2-3|.|TRBV7-2|TRBD2
CASRAPRAGGRKDTQYF
TGTGCCAGCAGGGCTCCCCGGGCGGGGGGGAGAAAAGATACGCAGTATTTT
>TRBJ1-2|.|TRBV19|.
CASSSVAVTYGYTF
TGTGCCAGTAGTTCCGTGGCCGTCACCTATGGCTACACCTTC
>TRBJ1-1|.|TRBV7-8|TRBD1
CASSLQGEYTEAFF
TGTGCCAGCAGCTTACAGGGGGAATACACTGAAGCTTTCTTT
>TRBJ1-4|.|TRBV5-4|.
CASSPGGAANEKLFF
TGTGCCAGCAGCCCGGGGGGGGCAGCTAATGAAAAACTGTTTTTT
>TRBJ1-2|.|TRBV25-1|TRBD1
CASRPGQAGYYGYTF
TGTGCCAGCAGACCCGGACAGGCGGGGTACTATGGCTACACCTTC
>TRBJ1-2|.|TRBV28|TRBD1
CASSLGQVYYGYTF
TGTGCCAGCAGTCTAGGACAGGTCTACTATGGCTACACCTTC
>TRBJ1-2|.|TRBV20-1|.
CSARWAQGYTF
TGCAGTGCTAGATGGGCTCAGGGCTACACCTTC
>TRBJ1-5|.|TRBV7-8|TRBD1
CASSLGNRGGQPQHF
TGTGCCAGCAGCTTAGGAAACAGGGGAGGTCAGCCCCAGCATTTT
>TRBJ1-1|few|TRBV10-1|.
CASSERRRTEAFF
TGCGCCAGCAGTGAAAGAAGGAGAACTGAAGCTTTCTTT
>TRBJ1-5|.|TRBV19|.
CASSIGQHSNQPQHF
TGTGCCAGTAGTATCGGACAGCATAGCAATCAGCCCCAGCATTTT
>TRBJ2-7|.|TRBV5-8|TRBD2
CASGASGSYEQYF
TGTGCCAGCGGGGCTAGCGGGAGCTACGAGCAGTACTTC
>TRBJ1-2|.|TRBV5-1|.
CASSLGGQTYGYTF
TGCGCCAGCAGCTTGGGAGGACAGACTTATGGCTACACCTTC
>TRBJ2-7|.|TRBV6-6|.
CASSYNSNEQYF
TGTGCCAGCAGTTACAATAGTAACGAGCAGTACTTC
>TRBJ1-2|.|TRBV6-1|.
CASSEPAPNYGYTF
TGTGCCAGCAGTGAGCCAGCGCCCAACTATGGCTACACCTTC
>TRBJ2-2|.|TRBV30|.
CAWSLTGNTGELFF
TGTGCCTGGAGTCTTACAGGGAACACCGGGGAGCTGTTTTTT
>TRBJ1-6|.|TRBV6-5|.
CASSTGRLRLSPLHF
TGTGCCAGCAGTACCGGTAGGCTCCGACTATCACCCCTCCACTTT